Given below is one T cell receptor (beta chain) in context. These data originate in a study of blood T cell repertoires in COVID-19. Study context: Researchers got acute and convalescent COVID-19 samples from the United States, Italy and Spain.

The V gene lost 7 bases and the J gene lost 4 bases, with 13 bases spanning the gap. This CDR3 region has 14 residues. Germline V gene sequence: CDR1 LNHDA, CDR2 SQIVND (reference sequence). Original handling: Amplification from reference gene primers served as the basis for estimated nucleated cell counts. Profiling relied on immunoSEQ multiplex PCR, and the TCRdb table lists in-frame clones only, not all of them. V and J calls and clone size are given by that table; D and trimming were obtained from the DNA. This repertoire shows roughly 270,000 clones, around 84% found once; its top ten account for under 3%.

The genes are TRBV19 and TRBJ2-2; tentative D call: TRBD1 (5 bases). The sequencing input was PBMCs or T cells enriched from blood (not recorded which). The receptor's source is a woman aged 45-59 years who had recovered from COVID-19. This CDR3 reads CASTAGAGTGELFF. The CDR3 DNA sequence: TGTGCCAGTACCGCTGGGGCCGGCACCGGGGAGCTGTTTTTT.